This TCR beta chain was obtained from a study of blood T cells in healthy people across ages. Each donor had ten milliliters of peripheral blood drawn. A second roughly 6 to 11 cycle PCR used barcoded and J-beta primers. A 12-random-nucleotide template-switch adaptor tagged each cDNA molecule. TCRdb re-called the 5' RACE reads through MiXCR, storing one row per CDR3 protein. The sample yields approximately 670,000 distinct CDR3 sequences, 40% to 50% seen once. Sequencing used blood. The receptor's source is a man older than 75 in good health.

The CDR3 bases are TGTGCCACCAGGGATGCGGAAGGGTGGCAGTACTTC. Encoded protein: CATRDAEGWQYF. The genes are TRBV24-1 and TRBJ2-7; D not certain. V shed 7 bases and J shed 9 bases, with 15 bases lying between them. The CDR3 covers 12 residues. Germline CDR1 KGHDR, CDR2 SFDVKD.